The following is a TCR beta chain sequence with its context. This record belongs to a study of early T cells in non-severe SARS-CoV-2 infection. TCRdb processed the 5' RACE reads anew with MiXCR; each CDR3 protein has one entry. Of roughly 40,000 distinct CDR3 sequences listed, around 6.5% were seen once; the top ten hold about 5%. Germline V gene data show CDR1 as MDHEN and CDR2 as SYDVKM. Trimming removed 3 bases at V and 7 bases at J, with 10 bases between. This CDR3 has 13 residues. The clonotype comes from an adult who was a healthcare worker with PCR-confirmed SARS-CoV-2 infection or an uninfected control (not recorded which). This chain joins TRBV28 and TRBJ2-4; D gene unclear. Sequenced input: whole blood. CDR3 sequence: CASSLGRSNIQYF. The CDR3, as DNA: TGTGCCAGCAGTTTGGGCCGTTCCAACATTCAGTACTTC.